These 17 T cell receptor beta chains were sequenced from one sample in a study of blood T cell repertoires in COVID-19. Sequenced by immunoSEQ multiplex PCR; TCRdb stores in-frame clones only, minus some. In the table there are about 88,000 clones, around 90% of which are singletons. The sequencing input was peripheral blood. The receptors were gathered from a man older than 75 with acute or convalescent COVID-19.

V usage is TRBV2 and J usage is TRBJ1-2, with D unresolved. Germline V lookup: CDR1 SNHLY, CDR2 FYNNEI. The CDR3 has 14 residues. The germline V and J ends were trimmed by 4 bases and 0 bases, with 9 bases remaining between them. CDR3 sequence reads: CASSAAGANYGYTF. CDR3 in DNA: TGTGCCAGCAGTGCGGCCGGAGCTAACTATGGCTACACCTTC.

This clone was found a few times. V and J are TRBV19 and TRBJ1-5; tentative D call: TRBD1 (6 bases). Trimming left V 8 bases short and J 4 bases short, with 27 bases between. CDR3 length equals 18 residues. Looked up from germline, CDR1 is LNHDA and CDR2 is SQIVND (reference sequence). In DNA form, the CDR3 reads TGTGCCAGTGCCGACCCCAGGGCGGCAGGGGCCGATAATCAGCCCCAGCATTTT. This gives the protein CASADPRAAGADNQPQHF. Drawing the rest from reference TRBV19 and TRBJ1-5, the complete variable domain is DGGITQSPKYLFRKEGQNVTLSCEQNLNHDAMYWYRQDPGQGLRLIYYSQIVNDFQKGDIAEGYSVSREKKESFPLTVTSAQKNPTAFYLCASADPRAAGADNQPQHFGDGTRLSIL.

The genes are TRBV7-2 and TRBJ2-6, with 9 bases lining up with TRBD1. Per the germline V gene, CDR1 is SGHTA and CDR2 is FQGNSA. J lost 2 bases, V lost 5 bases, and 10 bases had no gene match. This CDR3 has 18 amino acids. This chain's CDR3 is CASSPSPGTGTGANVLTF. DNA for the CDR3: TGTGCCAGCAGCCCCAGTCCCGGGACAGGGACTGGGGCCAACGTCCTGACTTTC.

The V gene is TRBV5-4, the J gene TRBJ1-6, with 9 bases that match TRBD1. Germline CDR1 reads SGHNT; CDR2 reads YYREEE (reference sequence). With 4 bases clipped from V and 6 bases from J, the junction kept 5 bases outside the gene matches. This CDR3 comprises 15 residues. CDR3 region: CASSPTGQGNSPLHF. The DNA for the CDR3 is TGTGCCAGCAGCCCGACGGGACAGGGTAATTCACCCCTCCACTTT.

The V and J genes are TRBV28 and TRBJ1-4, with TRBD1 as a possible D gene (5 bases). CDR3 length equals 16 residues. Deletions cut 7 bases from V and 7 bases from J, with 22 bases between. Per germline, CDR1 MDHEN and CDR2 SYDVKM. This chain's CDR3 is CASTEDKGVFREKLFF. DNA of the CDR3: TGTGCCAGCACCGAAGATAAAGGGGTATTTCGTGAAAAACTGTTTTTT.

By proportion, this clone is large. This rearrangement joins TRBV11-2 to TRBJ2-2; D is uncertain. Trimming removed 4 bases at V and 3 bases at J, with 9 bases between. Germline assignment: CDR1 SGHAT and CDR2 FQNNGV. The CDR3 length is 14 residues. The CDR3 sequence is CASSSSYDTGELFF. The CDR3 DNA is TGTGCCAGCAGCTCCTCCTATGACACCGGGGAGCTGTTTTTT.

This clone was observed a few times. The gene calls are TRBV7-3 and TRBJ1-1, with D tentatively TRBD1 (6 bases). V was clipped by 5 bases and J by 0 bases, with 10 bases between them. The CDR3 runs to 14 residues. Germline values: CDR1 SGHTA, CDR2 FQGTGA. In DNA, the CDR3 is TGTGCCAGCAGCGCCCAGGGGATGAACACTGAAGCTTTCTTT. Translating it yields CASSAQGMNTEAFF.

The chain uses TRBV3-1 (or the pseudogene TRBV3-2) and TRBJ1-2, with D maybe TRBD1 (5 bases). Trimming stripped 1 base from V and 7 bases from J, with 13 bases between. The CDR3 totals 14 residues. The germline gives CDR1 LGHDT, CDR2 YNNKEL (reference sequence). CDR3 bases: TGTGCCAGCAGCCAAGCCCAGGGAGGTTCTGGCTACACCTTC. Protein product: CASSQAQGGSGYTF.

The CDR3, as DNA: TGTGCCAGCAGCTTAGAAGGACTTAACACCGGGGAGCTGTTTTTT. Protein product: CASSLEGLNTGELFF. V and J are TRBV7-8 and TRBJ2-2; D possibly corresponds to TRBD2 (5 bases). Germline V gives CDR1 SGHVS, CDR2 FQNEAQ. With 1 base removed from V and 2 bases from J, the gap between germline ends came to 8 bases. The CDR3 spans 15 residues.

This clone was seen only a few times. The rearrangement joins TRBV3-1 (or the pseudogene TRBV3-2) to TRBJ2-7; a weak D match, TRBD1 (5 bases). The CDR3 totals 16 residues. CDR1 and CDR2 from the germline V gene are LGHDT and YNNKEL (reference sequence). Trimming shortened V by 4 bases and J by 2 bases, and 18 bases separated the two germline ends. The CDR3 nucleotides read TGTGCCAGCAGCCTCACTCAGGGTGGTATCACCTACGAGCAGTACTTC. Translated, it gives CASSLTQGGITYEQYF.

J is TRBJ2-1 and V is TRBV9; D uncertain. Germline CDR1 and CDR2: SGDLS and YYNGEE. This CDR3 is 15 amino acids long. Trimming took off 3 bases at V and 0 bases at J, with 10 bases between the two ends. The CDR3 sequence is CASSESDLSYNEQFF. The CDR3 DNA reads TGTGCCAGCAGCGAAAGCGACCTCTCCTACAATGAGCAGTTCTTC.

The CDR3 DNA is TGTGCCACCAGTGATGGTAACAGTAAAATCCAAGAGACCCAGTACTTC. Protein: CATSDGNSKIQETQYF. The gene calls are TRBV24-1 and TRBJ2-5; D is unresolved. With 3 bases removed from V and 1 base from J, the gap between germline ends came to 14 bases. The CDR3 covers 16 residues. Germline CDR1 KGHDR, CDR2 SFDVKD.

This chain uses TRBV9 with TRBJ2-7; TRBD2 aligns across 10 bases. V lost 4 bases, J lost 0 bases, and 4 bases stayed unmatched. Germline-derived CDR1 and CDR2 are SGDLS and YYNGEE. This CDR3 region has 15 residues. The CDR3, as DNA: TGTGCCAGCAGCCCCGGGACTAGCGTCTCCTACGAGCAGTACTTC. It encodes CASSPGTSVSYEQYF.

The V gene is TRBV28, the J gene TRBJ2-1; D is possibly TRBD1 (5 bases). The length of the CDR3 is 15 residues. Looked up from germline, CDR1 is MDHEN and CDR2 is SYDVKM. V lost 5 bases and J lost 0, with 11 bases in between. CDR3 nucleotide sequence: TGTGCCAGCAGTCCTGACAGAATCTCCTACAATGAGCAGTTCTTC. This codes for CASSPDRISYNEQFF.

Here the CDR3 DNA reads TGTGCCAGTAGTAGAGGTAGCGGGAGTTTCACCGGGGAGCTGTTTTTT. This codes for CASSRGSGSFTGELFF. The chain recombines TRBV19 with TRBJ2-2, with 9 bases matching TRBD2. There are 16 residues in the CDR3. Germline CDR1 LNHDA, CDR2 SQIVND (reference sequence). Unmatched junction bases numbered 7, after V lost 4 bases and J lost 4 bases.

This sequence joins TRBV18 and TRBJ1-3; a possible D gene is TRBD1 (6 bases). The CDR3 is 16 amino acids. Germline V gives CDR1 KGHSH, CDR2 LQKENI. The germline V and J ends were trimmed by 6 bases and 0 bases, with 15 bases remaining between them. The CDR3 nucleotides read TGTGCCAGCTCGTCGATGGACAGCCGCTCTGGAAACACCATATATTTT. It yields the protein CASSSMDSRSGNTIYF.

The chain links TRBV7-2 to TRBJ1-1, with D tentatively TRBD1 (6 bases). This CDR3 contains 15 residues. Trimming left V 2 bases short and J 3 bases short, with 13 bases between. Germline values: CDR1 SGHTA, CDR2 FQGNSA. The CDR3 bases are TGTGCCAGCAGCTTATTGGGCAGGGGTCACACTGAAGCTTTCTTT. Its translation is CASSLLGRGHTEAFF. The full variable domain, with the rest looked up from reference TRBV7-2 and TRBJ1-1, is GAGVSQSPSNKVTEKGKDVELRCDPISGHTALYWYRQSLGQGLEFLIYFQGNSAPDKSGLPSDRFSAERTGGSVSTLTIQRTQQEDSAVYLCASSLLGRGHTEAFFGQGTRLTVV.